Presented here are 11 T cell receptor beta chains from one specimen sequenced in a study of blood T cell repertoires in COVID-19. TCRdb's table, derived via immunoSEQ multiplex PCR, lists solely in-frame clones and lacks some. The top ten clones hold about 7% of a sample with some 180,000 clones, 65% to 85% of them seen once. Input material: peripheral blood. The receptors were sampled from a woman in her thirties or forties with COVID-19, enrolled during active disease.

The gene calls are TRBV7-9 and TRBJ2-7; TRBD2 might be the D (5 bases). The V end was cut by 0 bases, the J end by 6 bases, with 15 bases between. CDR1 is SEHNR and CDR2 is FQNEAQ in the germline V gene (reference sequence). This CDR3 spans 15 amino acids. The chain's CDR3 is CASSLAVGSSGEQYF. The CDR3 DNA reads as TGTGCCAGCAGCTTAGCGGTGGGGAGTTCGGGCGAGCAGTACTTC. The full variable domain, completed using reference TRBV7-9 and TRBJ2-7, is DTGVSQNPRHKITKRGQNVTFRCDPISEHNRLYWYRQTLGQGPEFLTYFQNEAQLEKSRLLSDRFSAERPKGSFSTLEIQRTEQGDSAMYLCASSLAVGSSGEQYFGPGTRLTVT.

The V and J genes are TRBV27 and TRBJ1-6; 7 bases agree with TRBD1. V was pared by 3 bases and J by 7 bases, with 3 bases of the junction left unmatched. The CDR3 consists of 14 residues. Germline CDR1 is MNHEY and CDR2 is SMNVEV (reference sequence). CDR3 residues: CASSFGQENSPLHF. CDR3 nucleotide sequence: TGTGCCAGCAGTTTCGGACAGGAGAATTCACCCCTCCACTTT.

J is TRBJ1-2 and V is TRBV5-1; possible D gene TRBD1, 6 bases. The CDR3 has 13 residues. The V end was cut by 4 bases, the J end by 7 bases, with 14 bases between. Germline V CDR1 and CDR2: SGHRS, YFSETQ. CDR3 loop: CASSLQGPSGYTF. CDR3 in DNA: TGCGCCAGCAGCCTACAGGGCCCGTCTGGCTACACCTTC.

V and J are TRBV21-1 and TRBJ1-2; TRBD1, the table's D call, lacks a check against the DNA. TRBV21-1 has pseudogene status. The CDR3 is 16 amino acids. The DNA of the CDR3 is TGTGCCAGCAGCACGATCAGGGGGCGCGTTCTCCCTGGCTACACCTTC. This sequence encodes CASSTIRGRVLPGYTF.

This sequence joins TRBV25-1 and TRBJ2-5, with 8 positions matching TRBD2. Germline loops: CDR1 MGHDK, CDR2 SYGVNS. V gave up 0 bases and J gave up 5 bases; unmatched junction bases: 5. The CDR3 runs to 15 residues. This CDR3 is CASSEYRGGRETQYF. DNA of the CDR3: TGTGCCAGCAGTGAATATCGGGGGGGCCGTGAGACCCAGTACTTC.

The chain has TRBV10-2 and TRBJ2-7; 8 bases match TRBD1. Trimming removed 5 bases from V and 1 base from J; junction bases left unmatched: 10. This CDR3 spans 16 amino acids. Germline CDR1 WSHSY, CDR2 SAAADI. CDR3 residues: CASSPLQGQGSYEQYF. DNA for the CDR3: TGCGCCAGCAGTCCCCTTCAAGGACAGGGATCCTACGAGCAGTACTTC.

The chain recombines TRBV6-6 with TRBJ2-7; 7 bases map to TRBD1. Germline values: CDR1 MNHNY, CDR2 SVGAGI (reference sequence). CDR3 size: 13 residues. The trim removed 8 bases at V and 2 bases at J, leaving 6 bases unmatched. The CDR3 nucleotides read TGTGCCAGCGTTGGGACAGCAGCCTACGAGCAGTACTTC. Translation: CASVGTAAYEQYF.

This clone was counted only a few times. This chain uses TRBV5-8 with TRBJ2-1; maybe TRBD1 (5 bases). Trimming took off 4 bases at V and 0 bases at J, with 17 bases between the two ends. Germline CDR1 and CDR2: SGHTS and YDEGEE. This CDR3 region has 17 residues. The CDR3: CASSPAWGLSSYNEQFF. In DNA, the CDR3 is TGTGCCAGCAGCCCAGCTTGGGGCTTAAGCTCCTACAATGAGCAGTTCTTC. The full variable domain, with the rest looked up from reference TRBV5-8 and TRBJ2-1, is EAGVTQSPTHLIKTRGQQATLRCSPISGHTSVYWYQQALGLGLQFLLWYDEGEERNRGNFPPRFSGRQFPNYSSELNVNALELEDSALYLCASSPAWGLSSYNEQFFGPGTRLTVL.

The CDR3 DNA sequence: TGTGCCAGCAGCTTACCGCCCGGGGACAGGGGATTGGGCGAGCAGTACTTC. Amino acid sequence: CASSLPPGDRGLGEQYF. The V and J genes are TRBV7-9 and TRBJ2-7; 10 nucleotides align to TRBD1. CDR3 size: 17 residues. Trimming at V came to 2 bases and at J to 6 bases, leaving 13 bases not matched to a gene. Germline assignment: CDR1 SEHNR and CDR2 FQNEAQ (reference sequence).

A single count supports this clone. The chain combines TRBV2 with TRBJ1-2; TRBD1 agrees at 7 bases. The germline CDR1 and CDR2 sequences are SNHLY and FYNNEI. The V gene end was trimmed by 5 bases and the J gene end by 0 bases; junction bases not matched to a gene: 3. CDR3 length: 14 residues. CDR3 residues: CASSRDRPNYGYTF. The CDR3 nucleotides read TGTGCCAGCAGTCGGGACAGACCTAACTATGGCTACACCTTC.

V gene TRBV9 combines with J gene TRBJ2-7; TRBD1 might be the D (5 bases). This CDR3 has 16 amino acids. Germline CDR1 reads SGDLS; CDR2 reads YYNGEE. V lost 3 bases and J lost 9, with 25 bases in between. CDR3 nucleotides: TGTGCCAGCAGCGCCAAAATAGGGTCAGGGTCCTCGGGGCAGTACTTC. Its translation: CASSAKIGSGSSGQYF.